The clone carrying this TCR beta chain was detected many times. Its matching antigen is unknown. TCRdb reprocessed the 5' RACE reads with MiXCR, giving one entry per CDR3 protein. The sample lists 30,000 or so distinct CDR3 sequences, around a quarter occurring once. Study-wide points: Tumor Treg TCRs overlapped most with tumor naive CD4+ cells.

CDR3 size: 16 residues. Trimming removed 0 bases at V and 4 bases at J, with 12 bases between. CDR1 is KGHDR and CDR2 is SFDVKD in the germline V gene. The chain is built from TRBV24-1 and TRBJ2-1; D perhaps matches TRBD1 (6 bases). The sample was memory CD4+ T cells sorted from blood. The sample's subset: memory CD4+ T cells, CD4+CD45RO+CD25-. The receptor was isolated from a female donor with breast cancer. The CDR3 nucleotides read TGTGCCACCAGTGATTTGCCAGGGGCCAAATACAATGAGCAGTTCTTC. Protein: CATSDLPGAKYNEQFF.